Below, 25 T cell receptor beta chains from the same sample are listed, as sequenced in a study of cytomegalovirus exposure and HLA in healthy donors. It was with 60 Vbeta and 13 Jbeta primers that the PCR ran. Data came from immunoSEQ multiplex PCR; TCRdb stores just in-frame clones and leaves some out. The profile shows approximately 190,000 clones, about 80% of them singletons. Sequenced input: PBMCs. All receptors come from a woman in her late teens or twenties in good health and CMV-seropositive.

The chain combines TRBV4-1 with TRBJ2-5; 11 bases agree with TRBD2. Germline V gene lookup returns CDR1 MGHRA and CDR2 YSYEKL. This CDR3 has 19 amino acids. After removal of 3 bases from V and 5 bases from J, the junction contained 17 bases not matched to a gene. This CDR3 reads CASSHYTLAGGPVGETQYF. The CDR3 DNA sequence: TGCGCCAGCAGCCACTACACTCTAGCGGGGGGCCCGGTTGGGGAGACCCAGTACTTC.

The V call is TRBV30, the J call TRBJ2-7; 8 bases are a match to TRBD1. Germline CDR1 and CDR2: GTSNPN and SVGIG (reference sequence). The length of the CDR3 is 13 residues. Trimming took 0 bases from V and 8 from J; bases not matched to a gene: 6. CDR3 sequence (DNA): TGTGCCTGGAGTGTACTCGGACAGGGTAAGCAGTACGTC. Its protein is CAWSVLGQGKQYV.

Comments on this clone: Relative to the germline gene, one junction end is altered; a read error may explain this. The chain recombines TRBV18 with TRBJ1-1; D gene uncertain. The CDR3 sequence is 15 residues long. Germline loops: CDR1 KGHSH, CDR2 LQKENI. Written as DNA, the CDR3 is TGTGCCAGCTCAACACCTGACCGGGGGAACACTGAAGCTTTCTTT. Translating it yields CASSTPDRGNTEAFF. Supplemented by reference TRBV18 and TRBJ1-1, the full variable domain reads NAGVMQNPRHLVRRRGQEARLRCSPMKGHSHVYWYRQLPEEGLKFMVYLQKENIIDESGMPKERFSAEFPKEGPSILRIQQVVRGDSAAYFCASSTPDRGNTEAFFGQGTRLTVV.

The chain combines TRBV6-5 with TRBJ1-4, with D perhaps matching TRBD1 (6 bases). The CDR3 sequence is 14 residues long. Trimming shortened V by 6 bases and J by 4 bases, and 12 bases separated the two germline ends. Germline V lookup: CDR1 MNHEY, CDR2 SVGAGI. As DNA, the CDR3 is TGTGCCAGCAGCGCAGGGGCCAGTAATGAAAAACTGTTTTTT. It yields the protein CASSAGASNEKLFF.

This clone was observed a handful of times. This chain uses TRBV7-9 with TRBJ2-1; TRBD2 matches at 10 bases. In germline, CDR1 is SEHNR, CDR2 FQNEAQ (reference sequence). Losses at the gene ends were 1 base for V and 3 bases for J; bases not matched to a gene: 3. This CDR3 has 16 amino acids. CDR3 sequence reads: CASSLVQRGGYNEQFF. CDR3 nucleotide sequence: TGTGCCAGCAGCTTAGTCCAGCGGGGGGGCTACAATGAGCAGTTCTTC. The full variable domain, in which reference TRBV7-9 and TRBJ2-1 provide the parts outside the CDR3, is DTGVSQNPRHKITKRGQNVTFRCDPISEHNRLYWYRQTLGQGPEFLTYFQNEAQLEKSRLLSDRFSAERPKGSFSTLEIQRTEQGDSAMYLCASSLVQRGGYNEQFFGPGTRLTVL.

CDR3 residues: CASSLLSDSNYGYTF. Here the CDR3 DNA reads TGTGCCAGCAGCTTGCTTTCGGACTCCAACTATGGCTACACCTTC. The V call is TRBV5-6, the J call TRBJ1-2; D is undetermined. The germline V gene has CDR1 SGHDT and CDR2 YYEEEE. This CDR3 region has 15 residues. V gave up 1 base and J gave up 2 bases, with 12 bases separating them.

A single count supports this clone. This chain joins TRBV2 and TRBJ2-1; 10 positions agree with TRBD2. With V trimmed by 1 base and J by 10 bases, 13 bases remained unmatched. Germline V CDR1 and CDR2: SNHLY, FYNNEI. This CDR3 spans 17 amino acids. The CDR3: CASSEDRVAGGVGEQFF. In DNA form, the CDR3 reads TGTGCCAGCAGTGAAGATCGGGTAGCGGGGGGTGTCGGGGAGCAGTTCTTC. Based on the CDR3 plus reference TRBV2 and TRBJ2-1, the full variable domain is EPEVTQTPSHQVTQMGQEVILRCVPISNHLYFYWYRQILGQKVEFLVSFYNNEISEKSEIFDDQFSVERPDGSNFTLKIRSTKLEDSAMYFCASSEDRVAGGVGEQFFGPGTRLTVL.

Comments on this clone: The junction does not match germline at one end; this may be a read error. The chain uses TRBV7-9 and TRBJ2-5; 12 positions agree with TRBD2. The germline CDR1 and CDR2 sequences are SEHNR and FQNEAQ (reference sequence). This CDR3 has 17 amino acids. CDR3 coding DNA: TGTTCCAGCAGCTTACGCCATGCTAGCGGGGGGGATCAGACCCAGTACTTC. It codes for CSSSLRHASGGDQTQYF. Using reference TRBV7-9 and TRBJ2-5 for the parts outside the CDR3, the full variable domain is DTGVSQNPRHKITKRGQNVTFRCDPISEHNRLYWYRQTLGQGPEFLTYFQNEAQLEKSRLLSDRFSAERPKGSFSTLEIQRTEQGDSAMYLCSSSLRHASGGDQTQYFGPGTRLLVL.

This sequence joins TRBV6-5 and TRBJ2-2, with 10 bases lining up with TRBD2. The CDR3 length is 15 residues. Germline loops: CDR1 MNHEY, CDR2 SVGAGI. Trimming at V came to 5 bases and at J to 6 bases, leaving 6 bases not matched to a gene. The CDR3 DNA sequence: TGTGCCAGCAGTGGCTGGACTAGCGGATCCGGGGAGCTGTTTTTT. Protein sequence: CASSGWTSGSGELFF.

The CDR3 DNA is TGTGCCAGCAGCTTTAGAAGCGGTACGCAGTATTTT. Translated, it gives CASSFRSGTQYF. V and J are TRBV11-3 and TRBJ2-3; D is perhaps TRBD2 (5 bases). V lost 3 bases, J lost 8 bases, and 9 bases lay in between. The CDR3 is 12 amino acids. Germline V CDR1 and CDR2: SGHNT, YENEEA. The full variable domain, completed using reference TRBV11-3 and TRBJ2-3, is EAGVVQSPRYKIIEKKQPVAFWCNPISGHNTLYWYLQNLGQGPELLIRYENEEAVDDSQLPKDRFSAERLKGVDSTLKIQPAELGDSAVYLCASSFRSGTQYFGPGTRLTVL.

The rearrangement joins TRBV5-1 to TRBJ1-1; D is unresolved. V gave up 6 bases and J gave up 8 bases, with 17 bases separating them. Germline CDR1 is SGHRS and CDR2 is YFSETQ. The CDR3 consists of 13 residues. The CDR3 coding sequence is TGCGCCAGCATTTTAGAGGGATACGGAGAAGCTTTCTTT. This encodes CASILEGYGEAFF. The whole variable domain, remainder taken from reference TRBV5-1 and TRBJ1-1, is KAGVTQTPRYLIKTRGQQVTLSCSPISGHRSVSWYQQTPGQGLQFLFEYFSETQRNKGNFPGRFSGRQFSNSRSEMNVSTLELGDSALYLCASILEGYGEAFFGQGTRLTVV.

The table lists this clone with a few counts. This chain connects TRBV14 to TRBJ1-5; 9 positions match TRBD1. This CDR3 spans 15 amino acids. CDR1 and CDR2 from the germline V gene are SGHDN and FVKESK. The junction had 5 bases not matched to a gene; V was cut back by 1 base and J by 7 bases. CDR3 region: CASSQGGQGGQPQHF. CDR3 DNA sequence: TGTGCCAGCAGCCAAGGGGGACAGGGTGGGCAGCCCCAGCATTTT. Full variable domain (rest looked up from reference TRBV14 and TRBJ1-5): EAGVTQFPSHSVIEKGQTVTLRCDPISGHDNLYWYRRVMGKEIKFLLHFVKESKQDESGMPNNRFLAERTGGTYSTLKVQPAELEDSGVYFCASSQGGQGGQPQHFGDGTRLSIL.

In its sample, this clone was seen a few times. The chain combines TRBV6-5 with TRBJ2-3; TRBD2 matches at 10 bases. Per the germline V gene, CDR1 is MNHEY and CDR2 is SVGAGI. This CDR3 has 15 residues. V shed 6 bases and J 3 bases; nucleotides not matched to a gene: 6. The CDR3 loop reads CASRRSGGGTDTQYF. CDR3 coding DNA: TGTGCCAGCAGACGAAGCGGGGGGGGGACAGATACGCAGTATTTT.

V usage is TRBV9 and J usage is TRBJ1-2; a possible D gene is TRBD1 (6 bases). This CDR3 has 15 amino acids. In germline, CDR1 is SGDLS, CDR2 YYNGEE. V was clipped by 7 bases and J by 1 base, with 17 bases between them. CDR3 protein: CASAGVQEYNYGYTF. The CDR3 nucleotides read TGTGCCAGCGCAGGGGTTCAGGAGTATAACTATGGCTACACCTTC.

The chain couples TRBV7-2 to TRBJ2-1; tentative D call: TRBD2 (5 bases). The CDR3 has 14 amino acids. V lost 0 bases to trimming and J lost 9 bases, with 12 bases between them. Looked up from germline, CDR1 is SGHTA and CDR2 is FQGNSA. This chain's CDR3 is CASSLAMGSGEQFF. The DNA of the CDR3 is TGTGCCAGCAGCTTAGCGATGGGGAGTGGTGAGCAGTTCTTC.

The chain joins TRBV2 to TRBJ2-5; 8 nucleotides align to TRBD1. J was trimmed by 5 bases and V by 1 base; bases with no gene match: 3. CDR3 length: 14 amino acids. Looked up from germline, CDR1 is SNHLY and CDR2 is FYNNEI. The chain's CDR3 is CASSEDRGKETQYF. CDR3 sequence (DNA): TGTGCCAGCAGTGAAGACAGGGGGAAGGAGACCCAGTACTTC.

V is TRBV7-9 and J is TRBJ2-7; D remains ambiguous. Germline CDR1 and CDR2: SEHNR and FQNEAQ (reference sequence). Trimming shortened V by 4 bases and J by 3 bases, and 4 bases separated the two germline ends. The CDR3 spans 11 residues. The CDR3 DNA reads as TGTGCCAGCAGCTCTAACTACGAGCAGTACTTC. Its protein product is CASSSNYEQYF.

The chain employs TRBV2 and TRBJ2-1; 9 nucleotides agree with TRBD2. There are 15 residues in the CDR3. V trimming: 4 bases; J trimming: 10 bases; junction bases outside the gene matches: 11. From germline, CDR1 is SNHLY and CDR2 FYNNEI. DNA of the CDR3: TGTGCCAGCAGTGCCCCCGGACTAGCGTTATGGGAGCAGTTCTTC. The encoded protein is CASSAPGLALWEQFF.

This clone was seen a handful of times. This rearrangement joins TRBV6-4 to TRBJ2-3, with TRBD1 as a possible D gene (6 bases). V lost 3 bases and J lost 3, with 10 bases in between. The CDR3 is made up of 14 amino acids. The germline V gene has CDR1 MRHNA and CDR2 SNTAGT. CDR3 bases: TGTGCCAGCAGTGAATCAGGGGCGACAGATACGCAGTATTTT. Its protein is CASSESGATDTQYF.

Concerning this clone: Other DNA sequences of this sample code for an identical CDR3. The chain recombines TRBV7-8 with TRBJ2-5, with 16 nucleotides matching TRBD2. CDR1 and CDR2 (germline): SGHVS, FQNEAQ. The junction had 7 bases not matched to a gene; V was cut back by 8 bases and J by 4 bases. The CDR3 consists of 16 residues. The CDR3 nucleotides read TGTGCCAGCGGGACTAGCGGGGGGGTAAAAACAGAGACCCAGTACTTC. It codes for CASGTSGGVKTETQYF.

The chain joins TRBV7-9 to TRBJ2-7, with TRBD2 as a possible D gene (6 bases). The CDR3 sequence is 14 residues long. V shed 4 bases and J shed 2 bases, with 12 bases lying between them. From germline, CDR1 is SEHNR and CDR2 FQNEAQ (reference sequence). The CDR3 sequence: CASSSGDGPYEQYF. Here the CDR3 DNA reads TGTGCCAGCAGCTCGGGGGACGGTCCCTACGAGCAGTACTTC.

This clone has only a few counts. This chain joins TRBV10-1 and TRBJ2-1; D is perhaps TRBD1 (6 bases). This CDR3 has 15 amino acids. Germline CDR1 WNHNN, CDR2 SYGVQD (reference sequence). V was shortened by 0 bases and J by 7 bases, with 13 bases between the two germline ends. CDR3 in DNA: TGCGCCAGCAGTGAGTCGACCAACAGGGCAAATGAGCAGTTCTTC. Protein sequence: CASSESTNRANEQFF.

The chain joins TRBV5-5 to TRBJ2-1, with TRBD1 identical over 7 bases. CDR3 length: 17 residues. Germline CDR1 is SGHKS and CDR2 is YYEKEE (reference sequence). With V trimmed by 0 bases and J by 8 bases, 14 bases remained unmatched. For the CDR3, the DNA is TGTGCCAGCAGCTTGGATGTGGGCAGGGGGATGAGAGATGAGCAGTTCTTC. It translates to CASSLDVGRGMRDEQFF.

CDR3 loop: CASSLSRGTDTQYF. As DNA, the CDR3 is TGTGCCAGCAGTTTATCGCGGGGCACAGATACGCAGTATTTT. The V and J genes are TRBV27 and TRBJ2-3; a possible D gene is TRBD2 (5 bases). CDR3 length: 14 amino acids. Deletions cut 0 bases from V and 1 base from J, with 5 bases between. Germline assignment: CDR1 MNHEY and CDR2 SMNVEV (reference sequence).

V usage is TRBV5-4 and J usage is TRBJ2-5; 9 nucleotides agree with TRBD2. Trimming took 1 base from V and 1 from J; bases not matched to a gene: 8. Germline CDR1 is SGHNT and CDR2 is YYREEE (reference sequence). The length of the CDR3 is 17 residues. The CDR3 DNA sequence: TGTGCCAGCAGCTTGAGGCTAGCGGGGAGATCCCAAGAGACCCAGTACTTC. Translating it yields CASSLRLAGRSQETQYF.